The present T cell receptor beta chain was sequenced within a study of T cells in Graves' hyperthyroidism and ophthalmopathy (dated by TCRdb to between 2017 and 2020). Describing the broader study: Peripheral blood was collected at initial diagnosis, before any treatment. A discovery cohort of about 96 patients, approximately 44 with Graves' ophthalmopathy and approximately 55 with stable Graves' hyperthyroidism, was used to find distinguishing TCR V-J signatures. Whether ophthalmopathy could be predicted prospectively was tested in an independent validation cohort made up of about 20 hyperthyroidism patients plus 17 patients who later progressed to ophthalmopathy. The roughly 100 discovery patients were randomly split 7:3 into training and test sets. Thyroid tissue and blood T-cell repertoires from roughly six Graves' hyperthyroidism patients were also compared in the study. Following sampling, methimazole starting at 30 mg daily was given to hyperthyroidism patients, and high-dose intravenous methylprednisolone was given to ophthalmopathy patients. TCR Vbeta CDR3 sequencing of 120 to 150 peripheral blood samples (under 45 ophthalmopathy, roughly 72 hyperthyroidism and approximately 17 progressor patients) is reported in the paper. Results and caveats for the whole study, not just this receptor: A 13 V-J signature model separated ophthalmopathy from stable hyperthyroidism, with 87.88% sensitivity and about 81% specificity in cross-validation and 80%/75% in testing. Most expanded thyroid clonotypes (frequency above 0.001) were also found in blood, which suggests that blood repertoires may mirror thyroid immune responses. In validation, progression to ophthalmopathy was predicted by the model with 70.59% sensitivity and just over 72% specificity, a median of approximately 6.5 months before onset. No statistical method was used to fix the sample size in advance, and group allocation was not hidden from the investigators.

The germline V gene provides CDR1 MNHNS and CDR2 SASEGT. Relative to germline, V is 7 bases shorter and J is 4 bases shorter, with 13 bases between their ends. The CDR3 has 13 amino acids, counting the end cysteine and phenylalanine. The sequence is cut down to CDR3 DNA, 39 bases in frame from base 1. At least ten counts were recorded for this clonotype. Its antigen target is currently unknown. No much larger clone exists at a distance of one base, and base qualities are not known. Stable Graves' hyperthyroidism was defined as the absence of progression to ophthalmopathy over 18 months of follow-up. The hyperthyroidism patients were between 18 and 65 years old and newly diagnosed, with a disease duration of less than 2 months. The study excluded patients with uncontrolled infections, other autoimmune diseases, pregnancy or lactation. Clinical symptoms, serum thyroxine and TRAb, thyroid ultrasound, and orbital computed tomography formed the basis for the diagnoses. Ficoll-Paque density gradient centrifugation was used to isolate PBMCs from about 9 ml of fresh peripheral blood. Total RNA was extracted using Trizol reagent, and RNA quality was assessed on an Agilent 2100 Bioanalyzer.

The TCR beta CDR3 regions were amplified from RNA transcripts. The first round of RT-PCR for the TCR CDR3 was performed with the HTBI primer set and the Qiagen OneStep RT-PCR kit. The libraries were constructed in a second round of multiplex PCR and then size-selected and purified. Sequencing of the libraries was done on an Illumina HiSeq2000 using paired-end 100 bp reads. Regarding the original processing steps: SOAPnuke was used to process the raw data, removing reads that contained adapters or uncalled bases, had a mean Phred below 15, or lacked an exact match to the constant primer or identifier. High-quality paired reads were merged with COPE v1.2.5, and unique nucleotide sequences were defined as clonotypes. Clonotypes were aligned to IMGT TRBV, TRBD and TRBJ reference segments using MiTCR v1.1. Analysis was restricted to V-J combinations with a frequency above 0.0001, which covered 98% to 99.2% of repertoires. A TCS score was defined as the ratio between F50 (clonal expansion) and ExV (chaos), using BLOSUM62-based TCRdist between CDR3 peptides within each V-J. Welch's t-statistics and random forest reduced several hundred V-J features to roughly 13, which were used in a naive Bayes classifier (R e1071). Starting from the raw public reads, TCRdb applied fastp trimming at Q25, assembled clones with MiXCR and retained in-frame beta chains. Rows merge per CDR3 protein into single entries with the most common DNA and genes. The V and J calls were determined by TCRdb, not by the authors. Across this sample there are 350,000 to 400,000 distinct CDR3 sequences, with about 18% seen only once. The ten largest clones capture around 3.4% of the sample.

Material for sequencing was blood. The TCR was taken from a woman younger than 35 with Graves' hyperthyroidism. The chain was built from TRBV6-1 and TRBJ1-1; TRBD1 might be the D gene, on 5 matching bases. The DNA reads TGTGCCAGCAAGGAGGGTGGGGGCACTGAAGCTTTCTTT. It codes for CASKEGGGTEAFF.